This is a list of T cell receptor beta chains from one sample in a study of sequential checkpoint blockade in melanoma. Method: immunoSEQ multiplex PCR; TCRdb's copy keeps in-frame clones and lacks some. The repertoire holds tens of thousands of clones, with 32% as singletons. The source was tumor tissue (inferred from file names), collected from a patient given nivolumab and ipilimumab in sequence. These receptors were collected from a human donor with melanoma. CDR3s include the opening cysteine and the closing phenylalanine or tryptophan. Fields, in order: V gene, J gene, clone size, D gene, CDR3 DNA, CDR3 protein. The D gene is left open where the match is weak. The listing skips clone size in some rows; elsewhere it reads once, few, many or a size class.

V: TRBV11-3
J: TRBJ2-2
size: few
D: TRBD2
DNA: TGTGCCAGCAGCGTCGATCTTAGCGGGAGAGGCCACACCGGGGAGCTGTTTTTT
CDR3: CASSVDLSGRGHTGELFF

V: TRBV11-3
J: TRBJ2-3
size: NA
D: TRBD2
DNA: TGTGCCAGCAGAATAGCTGGCTTAGCGGGAGATACGCAGTATTTT
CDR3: CASRIAGLAGDTQYF

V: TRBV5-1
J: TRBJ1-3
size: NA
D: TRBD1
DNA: TGCGCCAGCAGCTTACAGGGGGTTTACGGAAACACCATATATTTT
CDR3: CASSLQGVYGNTIYF

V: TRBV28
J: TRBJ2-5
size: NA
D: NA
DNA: TGTGCCAGCAACACTCGACAGGGAGGGAAAAAGACCCAGTACTTC
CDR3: CASNTRQGGKKTQYF

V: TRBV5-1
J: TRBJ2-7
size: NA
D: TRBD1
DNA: TGCGCCAGCAGCTTGGGGGGACAGGGGGCATACGAGCAGTACTTC
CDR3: CASSLGGQGAYEQYF

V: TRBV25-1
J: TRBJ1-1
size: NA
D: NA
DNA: TGTGCCAGCAGTGCAGAAGGGAACACTGAAGCTTTCTTT
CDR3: CASSAEGNTEAFF

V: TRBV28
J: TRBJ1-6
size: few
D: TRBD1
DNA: TGTGCCAGCAGTTTGGGGACAGGGCTTAATTCACCCCTCCACTTT
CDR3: CASSLGTGLNSPLHF

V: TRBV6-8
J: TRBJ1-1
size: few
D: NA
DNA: TGTGCCAGCAGTTCCTCGTGGGGACGAATTGTGAACACTGAAGCTTTCTTT
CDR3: CASSSSWGRIVNTEAFF

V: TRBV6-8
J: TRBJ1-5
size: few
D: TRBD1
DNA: TGTGCCAGACCGGACAGGGAACAGCCCCAGCATTTT
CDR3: CARPDREQPQHF

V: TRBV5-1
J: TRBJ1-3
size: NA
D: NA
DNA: TGCGCCAGCGCCGATACAGGGTACTCTGGAAACACCATATATTTT
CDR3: CASADTGYSGNTIYF

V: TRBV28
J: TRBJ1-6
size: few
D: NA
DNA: TGTGCCAGCAGTTTCCGCATATATAATTCACCCCTCCACTTT
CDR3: CASSFRIYNSPLHF

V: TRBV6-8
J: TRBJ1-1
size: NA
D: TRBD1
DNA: TGTGCCAGCAGACGACGAGGGGGCTGGACTTTCTTT
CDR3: CASRRRGGWTFF

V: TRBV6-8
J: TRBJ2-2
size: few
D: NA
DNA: TGTGCCAGCTTAACCCGGGACGCCGCGAACACCGGGGAGCTGTTTTTT
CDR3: CASLTRDAANTGELFF

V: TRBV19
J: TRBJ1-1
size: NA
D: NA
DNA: TGTGCCAGTAGTGTGACAGACAACACTGAAGCTTTCTTT
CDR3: CASSVTDNTEAFF

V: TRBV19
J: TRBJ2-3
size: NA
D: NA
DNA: TGTGCCAGCGGGCGAGGTACTAGCACAGATACGCAGTATTTT
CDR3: CASGRGTSTDTQYF

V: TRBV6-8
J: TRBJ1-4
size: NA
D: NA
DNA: TGTGCCAGCAGTTCCAGTACAGGCTCCCACGAAAAACTGTTTTTT
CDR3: CASSSSTGSHEKLFF

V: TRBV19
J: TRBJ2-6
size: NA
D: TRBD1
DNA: TGTGCCAGTAGGGAGAGGGGGCGCCCTGGGGCCAACGTCCTGACTTTC
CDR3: CASRERGRPGANVLTF

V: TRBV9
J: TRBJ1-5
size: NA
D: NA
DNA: TGTGCCAGCAGCGCAGGGCAGGGCAATCAGCCCCAGCATTTT
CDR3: CASSAGQGNQPQHF

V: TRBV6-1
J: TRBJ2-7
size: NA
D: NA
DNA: TGTGCCAGCAGTGAAGTGGGGACCGCCGCCTTCCTGGACGAGCAGTACTTC
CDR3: CASSEVGTAAFLDEQYF

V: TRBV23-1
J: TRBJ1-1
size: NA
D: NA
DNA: TGCGCCAGCAGCTTGGGGGTGAACACTGAAGCTTTCTTT
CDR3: CASSLGVNTEAFF

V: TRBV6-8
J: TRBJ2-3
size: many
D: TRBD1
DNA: TGTGCCAGCAGTTACGGCTCCGGGACAGGGGTAACAGATACGCAGTATTTT
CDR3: CASSYGSGTGVTDTQYF

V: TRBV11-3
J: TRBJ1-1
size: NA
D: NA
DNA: TGTGCCAGCAACTGGGGTCTGGGGGACACTGAAGCTTTCTTT
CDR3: CASNWGLGDTEAFF

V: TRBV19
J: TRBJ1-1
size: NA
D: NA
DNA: TGTGCCAGTAGCGGGGGCATGAACACTGAAGCTTTCTTT
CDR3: CASSGGMNTEAFF

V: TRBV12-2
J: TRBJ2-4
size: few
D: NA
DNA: TGTGCCTCCGGGCAGGAGGGACCTAGAGGGAACATTCAGTACTTC
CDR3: CASGQEGPRGNIQYF

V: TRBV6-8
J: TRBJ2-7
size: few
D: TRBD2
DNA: TGTGCCAGCAGGGGTGTACTAGCGGGGTCCTACGAGCAGTACTTC
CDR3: CASRGVLAGSYEQYF

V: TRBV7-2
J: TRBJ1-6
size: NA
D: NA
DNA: TGTGCCAGCAGCTTCGACAATAATTCACCCCTCCACTTT
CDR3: CASSFDNNSPLHF

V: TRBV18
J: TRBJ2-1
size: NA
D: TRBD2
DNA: TGTGCCAGCTCACCGGGACTAGCGGATAACAATGAGCAGTTCTTC
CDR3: CASSPGLADNNEQFF

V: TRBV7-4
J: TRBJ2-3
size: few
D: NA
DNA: TGTGCCAGCAGCTTTTATAGCGGTCCGACGCAGTATTTT
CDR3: CASSFYSGPTQYF

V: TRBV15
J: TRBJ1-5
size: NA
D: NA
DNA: TGTGCCACCAGCAGAGAATCAGTGGGCTACATGGTAGTACAGCAGCCCCAGCATTTT
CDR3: CATSRESVGYMVVQQPQHF

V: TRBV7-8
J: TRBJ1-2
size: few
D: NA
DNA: TGTGCCAGCAGCTTTTCACAGGGTACGGGCTACACCTTC
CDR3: CASSFSQGTGYTF

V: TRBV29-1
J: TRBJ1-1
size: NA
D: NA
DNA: TGCAGCGTTGCTATCGGGGGGATAGTTATGAACACTGAAGCTTTCTTT
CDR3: CSVAIGGIVMNTEAFF

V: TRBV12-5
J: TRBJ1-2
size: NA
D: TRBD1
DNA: TGTGCTAGTGGTTTCCTATCAGGGGGTGTAGGGGTTGACTATGGCTACACCTTC
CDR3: CASGFLSGGVGVDYGYTF

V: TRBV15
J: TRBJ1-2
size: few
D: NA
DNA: TGTGCCACCAGCAGGGACGTCTATAACTATGGCTACACCTTC
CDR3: CATSRDVYNYGYTF

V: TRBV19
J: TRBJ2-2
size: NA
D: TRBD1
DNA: TGTGCCAGTAGTAGTCAGGGGGCGCTACCCGGGGAGCTGTTTTTT
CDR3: CASSSQGALPGELFF

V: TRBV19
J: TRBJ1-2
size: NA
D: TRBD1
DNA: TGTGCCAGCCGGGGCAGGGGGAGGTATGGCTACACCTTC
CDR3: CASRGRGRYGYTF

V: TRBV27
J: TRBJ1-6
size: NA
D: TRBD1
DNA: TGTGCCAGCAACGGACAGGGGGCGCCTCGTAATTCACCCCTCCACTTT
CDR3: CASNGQGAPRNSPLHF

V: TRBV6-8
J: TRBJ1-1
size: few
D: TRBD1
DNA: TGTGCCAGCTCAAGGGCGGGGACAGGGAGGAACACTGAAGCTTTCTTT
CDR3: CASSRAGTGRNTEAFF

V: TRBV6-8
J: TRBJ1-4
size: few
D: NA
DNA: TGTGCCAGCAGTTACGGGGTCGTGGGTAATGAAAAACTGTTTTTT
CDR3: CASSYGVVGNEKLFF

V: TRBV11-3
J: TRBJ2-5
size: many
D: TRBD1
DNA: TGTGCCAGCAGCTGGACAGGGAACCAAGAGACCCAGTACTTC
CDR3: CASSWTGNQETQYF

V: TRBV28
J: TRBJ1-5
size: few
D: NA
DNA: TGTGCCAGCAGTTTAATCCAGGTCCAGATCGGAAGCAATCAGCCCCAGCATTTT
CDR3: CASSLIQVQIGSNQPQHF

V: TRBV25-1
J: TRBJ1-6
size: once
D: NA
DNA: TGTGCCAGCAGTGAGGTCGGGGGGCAATATTCACCCCTCCACTTT
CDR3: CASSEVGGQYSPLHF

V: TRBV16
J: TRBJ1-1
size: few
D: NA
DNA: TGTGCCAGCAGCCAATTTCCGGGAACTGAAGCTTTCTTT
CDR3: CASSQFPGTEAFF

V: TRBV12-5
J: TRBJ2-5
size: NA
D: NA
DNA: TGTGCCAGCACGCGGCCGGAGGAAGAGACCCAGTACTTC
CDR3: CASTRPEEETQYF

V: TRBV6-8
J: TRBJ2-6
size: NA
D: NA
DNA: TGTGCCAGCAGTTACCCCTCGAAGAGCTCTGGGGCCAACGTCCTGACTTTC
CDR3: CASSYPSKSSGANVLTF

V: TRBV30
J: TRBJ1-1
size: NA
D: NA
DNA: TGTGCCTGGAGTTCCGCCCTGAACACTGAAGCTTTCTTT
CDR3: CAWSSALNTEAFF

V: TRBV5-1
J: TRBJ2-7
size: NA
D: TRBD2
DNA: TGCGCCAGCCAACAGGGATTTGAACTAGCGGGATCCTACGAGCAGTACTTC
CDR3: CASQQGFELAGSYEQYF

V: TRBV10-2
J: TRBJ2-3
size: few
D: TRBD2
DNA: TGCGCCAGCAGTGAGTTTGCTAGCGGGAGGGAAGATACGCAGTATTTT
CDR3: CASSEFASGREDTQYF

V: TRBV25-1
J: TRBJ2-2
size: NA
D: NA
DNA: TGTGCCAGCAGTGAATTAGGGTCCGCCGGGGAGCTGTTTTTT
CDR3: CASSELGSAGELFF